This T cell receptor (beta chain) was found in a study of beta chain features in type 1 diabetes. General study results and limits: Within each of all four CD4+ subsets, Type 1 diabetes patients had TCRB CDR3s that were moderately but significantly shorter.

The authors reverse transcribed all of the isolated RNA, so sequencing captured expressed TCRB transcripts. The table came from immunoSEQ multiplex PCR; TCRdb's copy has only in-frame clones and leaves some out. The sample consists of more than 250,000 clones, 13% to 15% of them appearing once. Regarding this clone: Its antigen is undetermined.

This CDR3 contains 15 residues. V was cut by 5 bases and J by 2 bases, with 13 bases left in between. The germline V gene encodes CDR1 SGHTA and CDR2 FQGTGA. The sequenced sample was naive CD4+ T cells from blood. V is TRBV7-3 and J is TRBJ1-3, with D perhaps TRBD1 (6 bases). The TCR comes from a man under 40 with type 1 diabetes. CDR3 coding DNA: TGTGCCAGCAGCCGGGACAACTCACCTGGAAACACCATATATTTT. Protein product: CASSRDNSPGNTIYF. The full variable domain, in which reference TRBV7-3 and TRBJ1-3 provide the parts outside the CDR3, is GAGVSQTPSNKVTEKGKYVELRCDPISGHTALYWYRQSLGQGPEFLIYFQGTGAADDSGLPNDRFFAVRPEGSVSTLKIQRTERGDSAVYLCASSRDNSPGNTIYFGEGSWLTVV.